This is a list of T cell receptor beta chains from one sample in a study of T cells after yellow fever vaccination. TCRdb fed the 5' RACE reads into MiXCR, producing one record per CDR3 protein. The profile shows about 200,000 distinct CDR3 sequences, more than 3% of them singletons. The specimen comprised CD4+ T cells sorted from PBMCs, sampled 10 days after the yellow fever booster vaccination. The receptors here all came from a man aged 18 to 35 who received the YFV17D yellow fever vaccine. CDR3s include the opening cysteine and the closing phenylalanine or tryptophan. A D gene is named only where the DNA matches it firmly. Not every row has a clone size; where given, it reads once, few, many or a size class.

abundance,j_gene,d_gene,v_gene,CDR3aa,CDR3nt
-,TRBJ1-1,-,TRBV4-3,CASSQDWAGQEAFF,TGCGCCAGCAGCCAAGATTGGGCCGGGCAGGAAGCTTTCTTT
-,TRBJ2-7,-,TRBV25-1,CASSESTNGVSLTYEQYF,TGTGCCAGCAGTGAATCGACGAACGGTGTAAGTTTGACCTACGAGCAGTACTTC
many,TRBJ1-5,-,TRBV7-2,CASSSTDSNQPQHF,TGTGCCAGCAGCTCTACCGATAGCAATCAGCCCCAGCATTTT
few,TRBJ1-2,-,TRBV4-2,CASSQDLFNRASGYTF,TGTGCCAGCAGCCAAGATCTTTTTAACAGGGCTTCTGGCTACACCTTC
-,TRBJ1-1,TRBD1,TRBV18,CASSERTGGNTEAFF,TGTGCCAGCTCAGAGAGGACAGGGGGGAACACTGAAGCTTTCTTT
few,TRBJ1-5,-,TRBV20-1,CSAPGYSNQPQHF,TGCAGTGCTCCCGGGTACAGCAATCAGCCCCAGCATTTT
many,TRBJ2-7,-,TRBV7-2,CASSRTYEQYF,TGTGCCAGCAGTCGTACCTACGAGCAGTACTTC
many,TRBJ2-3,-,TRBV12-3/TRBV12-4,CASRRVGRDTDTQYF,TGTGCCAGCAGACGAGTCGGCAGGGACACAGATACGCAGTATTTT
few,TRBJ1-1,-,TRBV20-1,CSARPLGGSTEAFF,TGCAGTGCTAGACCCCTAGGGGGTAGCACTGAAGCTTTCTTT
-,TRBJ1-5,-,TRBV7-2,CASSKDSRTQHF,TGTGCCAGCAGCAAAGACAGCCGGACCCAGCATTTT
many,TRBJ1-2,-,TRBV20-1,CSASPLHGYGYTF,TGCAGTGCTAGTCCCCTACATGGCTATGGCTACACCTTC
few,TRBJ2-3,-,TRBV12-3/TRBV12-4,CASSLQTDTQYF,TGTGCCAGCAGTTTGCAGACAGATACGCAGTATTTT
many,TRBJ2-5,-,TRBV25-1,CASIGTYQETQYF,TGTGCCAGCATAGGGACGTACCAAGAGACCCAGTACTTC
many,TRBJ1-2,TRBD1,TRBV27,CASSLKGASYGYTF,TGTGCCAGCAGTTTAAAGGGGGCAAGCTATGGCTACACCTTC
many,TRBJ1-1,TRBD1,TRBV5-8,CASSPGQKAEAFF,TGTGCCAGCAGCCCGGGACAGAAGGCTGAAGCTTTCTTT
-,TRBJ2-1,-,TRBV6-5,CASSYPGREQFF,TGTGCCAGCAGTTACCCGGGGCGGGAGCAGTTCTTC
-,TRBJ2-5,-,TRBV29-1,CSVRRGAETQYF,TGCAGCGTTCGGAGGGGCGCAGAGACCCAGTACTTC
few,TRBJ1-3,-,TRBV12-3/TRBV12-4,CASTTGAAGNTIYF,TGTGCCAGCACTACCGGGGCGGCCGGAAACACCATATATTTT
many,TRBJ2-1,TRBD2,TRBV7-2,CASSLVGAGAYNEQFF,TGTGCCAGCAGCTTAGTAGGAGCGGGAGCCTACAATGAGCAGTTCTTC
-,TRBJ2-5,TRBD2,TRBV11-2,CASVSYSRGGGETQYF,TGTGCCAGCGTTTCTTACAGTCGGGGCGGGGGGGAGACCCAGTACTTC
many,TRBJ2-7,-,TRBV21-1,CASSKRRHSYEQYF,TGTGCCAGCAGCAAAAGGCGCCACTCCTACGAGCAGTACTTC
many,TRBJ2-5,TRBD1,TRBV23-1,CASSRGQGARQETQYF,TGCGCCAGCAGTCGTGGACAGGGGGCCCGGCAAGAGACCCAGTACTTC
many,TRBJ2-5,-,TRBV7-9,CASSTYQETQYF,TGTGCCAGCAGCACGTACCAAGAGACCCAGTACTTC
-,TRBJ1-6,TRBD1,TRBV6-2/TRBV6-3,CAAGLLSGTGGLDFGSPLHF,TGTGCCGCAGGACTACTATCGGGAACAGGGGGACTGGATTTTGGTTCACCCCTCCACTTT
many,TRBJ2-7,TRBD1,TRBV7-9,CASSSIYPTGESSF,TGTGCCAGCAGCTCAATTTACCCCACAGGGGAATCTAGCTTC
many,TRBJ1-1,TRBD1,TRBV6-5,CASSYTGQGNTEAFF,TGTGCCAGCAGTTACACCGGACAGGGGAACACTGAAGCTTTCTTT
many,TRBJ2-2,-,TRBV5-1,CASSLADMGRRNTGELFF,TGCGCCAGCAGCTTGGCCGATATGGGACGGAGAAACACCGGGGAGCTGTTTTTT
many,TRBJ1-1,-,TRBV7-2,CASSLNGENTEAFF,TGTGCCAGCAGCTTAAACGGGGAGAACACTGAAGCTTTCTTT
-,TRBJ1-2,TRBD1,TRBV9,CASSAGQGAPGYTF,TGTGCCAGCAGCGCCGGACAGGGGGCGCCCGGCTACACCTTC
many,TRBJ2-2,-,TRBV7-3,CASSLYGSNTGELFF,TGTGCCAGCAGCCTCTATGGCTCGAACACCGGGGAGCTGTTTTTT
few,TRBJ1-4,-,TRBV15,CATSRDVFATNEKLFF,TGTGCCACCAGCAGGGACGTCTTTGCAACTAATGAAAAACTGTTTTTT
many,TRBJ2-5,TRBD2,TRBV5-4,CASSLGTSGGEETQYF,TGTGCCAGCAGCCTGGGGACTAGCGGGGGGGAAGAGACCCAGTACTTC
many,TRBJ2-2,TRBD2,TRBV14,CASSPGRGYTGELFF,TGTGCCAGCAGCCCGGGGCGGGGGTACACCGGGGAGCTGTTTTTT
many,TRBJ2-1,-,TRBV15,CATSRDVPGPLVSNEQFF,TGTGCCACCAGCAGAGATGTGCCGGGCCCCCTGGTTTCTAATGAGCAGTTCTTC
many,TRBJ2-1,-,TRBV6-6,CASSYFQYNEQFF,TGTGCCAGCAGTTACTTTCAATACAATGAGCAGTTCTTC